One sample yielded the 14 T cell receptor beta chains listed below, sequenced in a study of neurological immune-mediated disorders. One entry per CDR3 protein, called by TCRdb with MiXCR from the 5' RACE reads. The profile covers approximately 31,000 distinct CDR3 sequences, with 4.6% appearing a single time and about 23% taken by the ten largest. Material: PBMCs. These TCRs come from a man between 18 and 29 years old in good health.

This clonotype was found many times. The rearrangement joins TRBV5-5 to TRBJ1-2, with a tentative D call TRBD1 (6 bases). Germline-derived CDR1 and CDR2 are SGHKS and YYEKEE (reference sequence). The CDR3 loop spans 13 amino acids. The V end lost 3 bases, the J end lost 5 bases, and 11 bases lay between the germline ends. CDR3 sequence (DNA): TGTGCCAGCAGCTCACAGACAGGTTATGGCTACACCTTC. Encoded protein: CASSSQTGYGYTF.

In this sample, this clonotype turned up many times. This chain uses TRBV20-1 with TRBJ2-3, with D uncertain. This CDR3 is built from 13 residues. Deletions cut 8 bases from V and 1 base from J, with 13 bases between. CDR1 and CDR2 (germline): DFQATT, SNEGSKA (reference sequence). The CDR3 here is CSLPWAGTDTQYF. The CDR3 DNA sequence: TGCAGTCTACCGTGGGCCGGCACAGATACGCAGTATTTT.

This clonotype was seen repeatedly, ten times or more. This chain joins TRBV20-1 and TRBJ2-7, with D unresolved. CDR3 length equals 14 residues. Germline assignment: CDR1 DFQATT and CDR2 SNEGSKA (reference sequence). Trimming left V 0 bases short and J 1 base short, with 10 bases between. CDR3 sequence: CSARDLEGSYEQYF. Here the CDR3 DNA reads TGCAGTGCTAGAGATCTTGAAGGATCCTACGAGCAGTACTTC.

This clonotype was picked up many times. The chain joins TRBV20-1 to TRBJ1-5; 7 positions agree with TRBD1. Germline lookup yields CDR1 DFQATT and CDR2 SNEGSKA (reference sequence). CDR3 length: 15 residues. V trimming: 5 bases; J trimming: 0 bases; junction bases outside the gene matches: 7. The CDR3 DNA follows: TGCAGTGCTCTTGAGGGGGCAGGTAGCAATCAGCCCCAGCATTTT. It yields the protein CSALEGAGSNQPQHF.

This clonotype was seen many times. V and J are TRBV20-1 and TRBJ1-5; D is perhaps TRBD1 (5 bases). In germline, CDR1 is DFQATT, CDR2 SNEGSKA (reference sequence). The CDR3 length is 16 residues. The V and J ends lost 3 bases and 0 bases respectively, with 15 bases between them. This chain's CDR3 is CSASRSTGYSNQPQHF. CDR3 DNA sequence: TGCAGTGCTAGCCGATCAACAGGATATAGCAATCAGCCCCAGCATTTT.

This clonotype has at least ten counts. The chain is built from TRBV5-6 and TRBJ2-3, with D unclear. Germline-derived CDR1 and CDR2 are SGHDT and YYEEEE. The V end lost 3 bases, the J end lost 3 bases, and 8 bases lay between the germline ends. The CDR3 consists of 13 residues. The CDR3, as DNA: TGTGCCAGCAGCTGGGCAAGGACAGATACGCAGTATTTT. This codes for CASSWARTDTQYF. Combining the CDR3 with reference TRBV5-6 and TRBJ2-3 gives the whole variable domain DAGVTQSPTHLIKTRGQQVTLRCSPKSGHDTVSWYQQALGQGPQFIFQYYEEEERQRGNFPDRFSGHQFPNYSSELNVNALLLGDSALYLCASSWARTDTQYFGPGTRLTVL.

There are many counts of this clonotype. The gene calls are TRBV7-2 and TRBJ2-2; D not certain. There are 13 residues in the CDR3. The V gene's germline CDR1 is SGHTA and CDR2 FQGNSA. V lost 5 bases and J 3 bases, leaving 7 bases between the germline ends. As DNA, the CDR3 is TGTGCCAGCAGCACAAGACACACCGGGGAGCTGTTTTTT. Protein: CASSTRHTGELFF.

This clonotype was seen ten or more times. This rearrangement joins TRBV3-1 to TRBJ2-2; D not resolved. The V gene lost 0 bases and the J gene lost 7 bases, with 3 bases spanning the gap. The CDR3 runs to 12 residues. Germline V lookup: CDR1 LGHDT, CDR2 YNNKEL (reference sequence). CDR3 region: CASSQEGGELFF. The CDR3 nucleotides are TGTGCCAGCAGCCAAGAAGGCGGGGAGCTGTTTTTT.

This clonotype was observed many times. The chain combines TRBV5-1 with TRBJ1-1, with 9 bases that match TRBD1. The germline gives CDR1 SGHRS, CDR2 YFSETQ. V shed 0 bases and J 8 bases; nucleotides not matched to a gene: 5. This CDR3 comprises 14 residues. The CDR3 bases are TGCGCCAGCAGCTTGGACCGGACAGGGGAAGAAGCTTTCTTT. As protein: CASSLDRTGEEAFF. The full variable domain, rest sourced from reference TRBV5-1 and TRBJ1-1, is KAGVTQTPRYLIKTRGQQVTLSCSPISGHRSVSWYQQTPGQGLQFLFEYFSETQRNKGNFPGRFSGRQFSNSRSEMNVSTLELGDSALYLCASSLDRTGEEAFFGQGTRLTVV.

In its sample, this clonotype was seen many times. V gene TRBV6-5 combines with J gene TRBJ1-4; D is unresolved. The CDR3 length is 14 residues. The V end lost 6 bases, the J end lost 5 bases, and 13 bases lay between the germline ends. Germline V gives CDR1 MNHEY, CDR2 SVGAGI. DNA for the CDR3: TGTGCCAGCAGCCGAGGACGGAAGAATGAAAAACTGTTTTTT. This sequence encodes CASSRGRKNEKLFF.

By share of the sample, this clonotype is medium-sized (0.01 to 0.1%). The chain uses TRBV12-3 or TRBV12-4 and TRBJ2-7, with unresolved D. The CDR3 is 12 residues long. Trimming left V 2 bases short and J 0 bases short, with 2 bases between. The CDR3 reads CASSLYSYEQYF. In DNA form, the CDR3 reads TGTGCCAGCAGTTTATACTCCTACGAGCAGTACTTC.

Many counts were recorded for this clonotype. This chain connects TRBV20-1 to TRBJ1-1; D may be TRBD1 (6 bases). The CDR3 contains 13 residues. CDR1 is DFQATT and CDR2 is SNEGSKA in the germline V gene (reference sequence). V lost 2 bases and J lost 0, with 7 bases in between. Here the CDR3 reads CSARQGLNTEAFF. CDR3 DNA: TGCAGTGCTAGACAGGGGCTGAACACTGAAGCTTTCTTT.

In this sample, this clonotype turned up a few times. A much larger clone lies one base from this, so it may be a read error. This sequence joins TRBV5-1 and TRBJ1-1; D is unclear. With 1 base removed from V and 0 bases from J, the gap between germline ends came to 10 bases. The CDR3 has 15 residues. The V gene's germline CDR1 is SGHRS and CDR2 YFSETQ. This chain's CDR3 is CASSLRRGLNTEAFF. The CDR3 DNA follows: TGCGCCAGCAGCTTGAGGCGGGGATTGAACACTGAAGCTTTCTTT.

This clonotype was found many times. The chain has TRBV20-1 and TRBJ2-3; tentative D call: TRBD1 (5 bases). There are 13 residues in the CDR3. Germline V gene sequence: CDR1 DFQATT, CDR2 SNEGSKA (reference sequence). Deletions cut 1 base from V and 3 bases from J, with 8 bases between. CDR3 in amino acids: CSARVQGTDTQYF. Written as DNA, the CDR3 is TGCAGTGCTAGAGTCCAGGGAACAGATACGCAGTATTTT.